This TCR beta chain was profiled in a study of T-cell reconstitution after alpha-beta-depleted transplantation in children. Study-level results: At one year after transplant, newly produced T cells mostly accounted for T-cell counts and diversity. The high TCRbeta diversity at day 60 in some patients came from surviving recipient T cells and thymic progenitors. About two months after transplant, alpha-beta T cells reportedly came from several hundred expanded graft clones.

As concerns this clonotype: Its antigen is not identified.

Germline V gives CDR1 SGHVS, CDR2 FNYEAQ. The CDR3 length is 18 residues. Trimming removed 4 bases from V and 0 bases from J; junction bases left unmatched: 9. A TCRbeta library incorporating unique molecular identifiers was prepared. From the PCR reads, TCRdb called clonotypes with MiXCR, one entry per CDR3 protein. The table has hundreds of thousands of distinct CDR3 sequences, around 7.3% seen once; the top ten hold over 7.5%. This receptor was identified in a female patient aged 2-9 years who had a stem cell transplant for Fanconi anemia, so the T cells may come from the graft donor. The input for sequencing was peripheral blood, taken 360 days after TCRalphabeta/CD19-depleted stem cell transplant. The gene calls are TRBV7-6 and TRBJ1-6, with 7 bases identical to TRBD1. CDR3 protein: CASSWRGRGSSYNSPLHF. As DNA, the CDR3 is TGTGCCAGCAGCTGGCGCGGCAGGGGGAGCTCCTATAATTCACCCCTCCACTTT.